The 20 T cell receptor beta chains presented below share a single source sample, sequenced in a study of blood T cell repertoires in COVID-19. Libraries were prepared by immunoSEQ multiplex PCR; TCRdb keeps only in-frame clonotypes and omits some of them. The sample consists of roughly 150,000 clones, 65% to 85% of them appearing once. Sequenced material: PBMCs or T cells enriched from blood (not recorded which). These receptor sequences come from a man in his 70s who had been exposed to COVID-19.

V gene TRBV6-2 or TRBV6-3 combines with J gene TRBJ2-1; 10 bases line up with TRBD1. There are 15 residues in the CDR3. Germline lookup yields CDR1 MNHEY and CDR2 SVGEGT. V lost 5 bases, J lost 9 bases, and 10 bases stayed unmatched. DNA of the CDR3: TGTGCCAGCAGTCTATCGGGACAGGGGATAGGTGAGCAGTTCTTC. Amino acids: CASSLSGQGIGEQFF.

This chain joins TRBV2 and TRBJ2-1, with D uncertain. This CDR3 has 15 amino acids. Germline V gene sequence: CDR1 SNHLY, CDR2 FYNNEI. V lost 2 bases and J 0 bases, leaving 8 bases between the germline ends. The CDR3 region has the DNA TGTGCCAGCAGTGAATTACGTAGCTCCTACAATGAGCAGTTCTTC. It codes for CASSELRSSYNEQFF. The full variable domain, its missing parts supplied by reference TRBV2 and TRBJ2-1, is EPEVTQTPSHQVTQMGQEVILRCVPISNHLYFYWYRQILGQKVEFLVSFYNNEISEKSEIFDDQFSVERPDGSNFTLKIRSTKLEDSAMYFCASSELRSSYNEQFFGPGTRLTVL.

This clone showed up just a few times. This sequence joins TRBV3-1 (or the pseudogene TRBV3-2) and TRBJ2-3; TRBD2 agrees at 7 bases. The CDR3 length is 15 residues. Germline V gene data show CDR1 as LGHDT and CDR2 as YNNKEL (reference sequence). Losses at the gene ends were 5 bases for V and 0 bases for J; bases not matched to a gene: 5. CDR3 residues: CASSTLAASTDTQYF. As DNA, the CDR3 is TGTGCCAGCAGCACCCTAGCGGCTAGCACAGATACGCAGTATTTT.

This chain joins TRBV6-2 or TRBV6-3 and TRBJ2-7; the D is unclear. V lost 4 bases, J lost 1 base, and 17 bases lay in between. In germline, CDR1 is MNHEY, CDR2 SVGEGT. CDR3 length equals 16 residues. CDR3 in amino acids: CASSFIRSANSYEQYF. CDR3 nucleotide sequence: TGTGCCAGCAGTTTTATCAGGTCTGCGAATTCCTACGAGCAGTACTTC.

This chain links TRBV30 with TRBJ1-3, with D possibly matching TRBD1 (5 bases). This CDR3 comprises 16 residues. The germline V gene encodes CDR1 GTSNPN and CDR2 SVGIG (reference sequence). With 3 bases removed from V and 3 bases from J, the gap between germline ends came to 18 bases. The CDR3 DNA follows: TGTGCCTGGAGCGAAATCAGGGCTCCCGGTGGAAACACCATATATTTT. Amino acids: CAWSEIRAPGGNTIYF.

The CDR3 reads CASSYLRGRSTDTQYF. The CDR3 DNA sequence: TGTGCCAGCAGTTACTTGAGGGGGAGAAGCACAGATACGCAGTATTTT. This sequence joins TRBV6-2 or TRBV6-3 and TRBJ2-3; D might be TRBD1 (6 bases). The CDR3 is 16 amino acids. From germline, CDR1 is MNHEY and CDR2 SVGEGT. Trimming removed 1 base from V and 0 bases from J, with 11 bases in between.

The rearrangement uses TRBV9 and TRBJ2-2; 7 positions agree with TRBD2. Germline loops: CDR1 SGDLS, CDR2 YYNGEE. V was clipped by 4 bases and J by 7 bases; unmatched bases: 13. The CDR3 contains 16 residues. This CDR3 is CASSKASGPRHGELFF. CDR3 nucleotide sequence: TGTGCCAGCAGCAAGGCTAGCGGTCCACGACACGGGGAGCTGTTTTTT.

This clone has only a few counts. At one end, the junction sequence differs from germline, possibly due to a read error. The chain links TRBV6-5 to TRBJ1-2; D possibly corresponds to TRBD1 (6 bases). CDR3 length equals 13 residues. From germline, CDR1 is MNHEY and CDR2 SVGAGI. The CDR3 reads CCRGTGSFYGYTF. The CDR3 coding sequence is TGCTGCAGGGGAACAGGGAGCTTTTATGGCTACACCTTC.

A single count supports this clone. Other DNA sequences in this specimen translate into the identical CDR3. V usage is TRBV20-1 and J usage is TRBJ1-2; D ambiguous. V was shortened by 3 bases and J by 6 bases, with 5 bases between the two germline ends. The CDR3 runs to 10 residues. Per the germline V gene, CDR1 is DFQATT and CDR2 is SNEGSKA (reference sequence). The CDR3 DNA is TGCAGTGCTAGCCCGGATGGCTACACCTTC. It yields the protein CSASPDGYTF.

This rearrangement joins TRBV7-8 to TRBJ2-7; 15 bases align to TRBD2. The J segment lost 4 bases and the V segment lost 5 bases, leaving 9 bases of the junction unmatched. Germline values: CDR1 SGHVS, CDR2 FQNEAQ. The CDR3 extends over 17 amino acids. In DNA, the CDR3 is TGTGCCAGCAGCGGCTCTCCGGGACTAGCGGGGGGATACGAGCAGTACTTC. The encoded protein is CASSGSPGLAGGYEQYF.

As regards this clone: Other DNA sequences from this sample encode an identical CDR3 as well. The chain has TRBV5-1 and TRBJ2-7; 11 bases align to TRBD2. This CDR3 has 15 residues. Germline CDR1 SGHRS, CDR2 YFSETQ. V was clipped by 0 bases and J by 3 bases; unmatched bases: 2. This CDR3 is CASSLGLAGIYEQYF. CDR3 sequence (DNA): TGCGCCAGCAGCTTGGGACTAGCGGGAATCTACGAGCAGTACTTC.

The CDR3 DNA reads as TGCGCCAGCAGAGCTCTGAACACCGGGGAGCTGTTTTTT. It translates to CASRALNTGELFF. This chain uses TRBV10-1 with TRBJ2-2; D uncertain. V lost 6 bases and J lost 1, with 6 bases in between. CDR1 is WNHNN, CDR2 SYGVQD, per germline (reference sequence). CDR3 length: 13 amino acids.

The chain joins TRBV19 to TRBJ2-1, with 9 bases identical to TRBD2. The CDR3 consists of 15 residues. V dropped 9 bases and J dropped 7; count of bases not matched to a gene: 13. Germline V CDR1 and CDR2: LNHDA, SQIVND (reference sequence). In DNA, the CDR3 is TGTGCCAGCGGGCCCCCCAGCGGGGGGACAAATGAGCAGTTCTTC. Amino acids: CASGPPSGGTNEQFF.

The chain links TRBV27 to TRBJ1-2, with a weak D call TRBD1 (6 bases). CDR1 MNHEY and CDR2 SMNVEV come from the germline V gene (reference sequence). This CDR3 region has 15 residues. V shed 0 bases and J shed 7 bases, with 15 bases lying between them. For the CDR3, the DNA is TGTGCCAGCAGTTTATCGCTTCAGGGGTCGTTTGGCTACACCTTC. Translated, it gives CASSLSLQGSFGYTF.

This sequence joins TRBV24-1 and TRBJ1-2; tentative D call: TRBD1 (6 bases). V shed 4 bases and J shed 7 bases, with 12 bases lying between them. Germline V gene data show CDR1 as KGHDR and CDR2 as SFDVKD. The CDR3 runs to 13 residues. The CDR3, as DNA: TGTGCCACCAGTGACTCGGACAGAGGTGGCTACACCTTC. Its protein product is CATSDSDRGGYTF.

Only one count was recorded for this clone. The V gene is TRBV6-5, the J gene TRBJ2-7; D perhaps matches TRBD2 (6 bases). The germline V gene encodes CDR1 MNHEY and CDR2 SVGAGI. The V end lost 9 bases, the J end lost 6 bases, and 18 bases lay between the germline ends. The CDR3 totals 13 residues. The CDR3 DNA sequence: TGTGCCAGTTCCGGAGGGGAACATGGCGAGCAGTACTTC. This gives the protein CASSGGEHGEQYF.

J is TRBJ1-4 and V is TRBV6-6; 9 bases line up with TRBD1. Unmatched junction bases numbered 10, after V lost 7 bases and J lost 7 bases. CDR3 size: 15 residues. In germline, CDR1 is MNHNY, CDR2 SVGAGI (reference sequence). The CDR3 loop reads CASTSSWTGVEKLFF. Here the CDR3 DNA reads TGTGCCAGCACCTCTAGCTGGACAGGGGTTGAAAAACTGTTTTTT.

The rearrangement links TRBV19 to TRBJ1-5; no reliable D call. In germline, CDR1 is LNHDA, CDR2 SQIVND (reference sequence). CDR3 length equals 13 residues. The V end was cut by 1 base, the J end by 3 bases, with 4 bases between. The DNA of the CDR3 is TGTGCCAGTAGTATAGCAGTCAATCAGCCCCAGCATTTT. Translation: CASSIAVNQPQHF.

This chain links TRBV7-9 with TRBJ2-5, with 7 bases fitting TRBD2. This CDR3 is 13 amino acids long. V lost 5 bases and J lost 4; bases outside the gene matches: 4. The V gene's germline CDR1 is SEHNR and CDR2 FQNEAQ (reference sequence). The chain's CDR3 is CASSLTSVETQYF. Here the CDR3 DNA reads TGTGCCAGCAGCCTTACTAGCGTAGAGACCCAGTACTTC.

This clone occurred a few times. This chain joins TRBV6-2 or TRBV6-3 and TRBJ1-1, with 9 nucleotides matching TRBD1. Germline CDR1 reads MNHEY; CDR2 reads SVGEGT. The CDR3 is 15 amino acids. Germline trimming cut 2 bases from V and 4 bases from J; bases unmatched to any gene: 5. CDR3 sequence (DNA): TGTGCCAGCAGTTACGGGGGACAGGGAGGCACTGAAGCTTTCTTT. This encodes CASSYGGQGGTEAFF.